These 5 T cell receptor beta chains were sequenced from one sample in a study of vaccination effects on CD4 cells after COVID-19. Clones were read by immunoSEQ multiplex PCR, and TCRdb kept only the in-frame ones, dropping some. The data hold 67,000 or so clones, with roughly 72% observed a single time. No antigen is known for these receptors. With the ViraFEST assay, the study expanded antigen-specific CD4+ T cells using viral peptide pools, then sequenced them. CD4+ T cell isolation took place after approximately 11 days of culture. According to the study, vaccine recipients showed no prior SARS-CoV-2 infection and negative nucleocapsid antibodies. This sample comprised CD4+ T cells from PBMCs cultured with HCoV-OC43 spike peptides, obtained before COVID-19 vaccination. The sample's subset: HCoV-OC43 spike overlapping peptide pool stimulation. The receptors here all came from a human donor who received a COVID-19 vaccine.

The chain combines TRBV2 with TRBJ2-5, with D possibly being TRBD2 (6 bases). This CDR3 region has 13 residues. V lost 3 bases and J 9 bases, leaving 14 bases between the germline ends. Germline CDR1 SNHLY, CDR2 FYNNEI. CDR3 sequence: CASSEEGGMSQYF. The CDR3 coding sequence is TGTGCCAGCAGTGAGGAGGGAGGCATGTCCCAGTACTTC.

The table lists this clone with a few counts. The chain has TRBV6-6 and TRBJ2-2; no clear D. V shed 4 bases and J shed 3 bases, with 12 bases lying between them. Germline lookup yields CDR1 MNHNY and CDR2 SVGAGI (reference sequence). This CDR3 is 15 amino acids long. CDR3 nucleotide sequence: TGTGCCAGCAGTTTTGACCGAATTGACACCGGGGAGCTGTTTTTT. It specifies CASSFDRIDTGELFF.

The CDR3 DNA follows: TGTGCCAGCAGCGTAACCCCTACAGGGGGCGGGCATGGCTACACCTTC. It encodes CASSVTPTGGGHGYTF. The rearrangement uses TRBV9 and TRBJ1-2; 9 bases map to TRBD1. J gave up 6 bases and V 1 base, and 10 bases lay outside the gene matches. CDR1 is SGDLS, CDR2 YYNGEE, per germline. CDR3 length: 16 residues.

This chain connects TRBV2 to TRBJ2-3; D unclear. This CDR3 has 16 residues. Germline values: CDR1 SNHLY, CDR2 FYNNEI. Trimming left V 7 bases short and J 0 bases short, with 17 bases between. The CDR3 region has the DNA TGTGCCAGCACCCCAGTTCTGACCTCTAGCACAGATACGCAGTATTTT. Residues: CASTPVLTSSTDTQYF.

In this sample, this clone turned up a few times. The chain joins TRBV7-9 to TRBJ1-2; 7 nucleotides agree with TRBD1. The germline CDR1 and CDR2 sequences are SEHNR and FQNEAQ (reference sequence). This CDR3 region has 14 residues. Trimming took 5 bases from V and 4 from J; bases not matched to a gene: 7. The CDR3 DNA is TGTGCCAGCAGCATGACAGGGATTAGCTATGGCTACACCTTC. It is translated as CASSMTGISYGYTF.